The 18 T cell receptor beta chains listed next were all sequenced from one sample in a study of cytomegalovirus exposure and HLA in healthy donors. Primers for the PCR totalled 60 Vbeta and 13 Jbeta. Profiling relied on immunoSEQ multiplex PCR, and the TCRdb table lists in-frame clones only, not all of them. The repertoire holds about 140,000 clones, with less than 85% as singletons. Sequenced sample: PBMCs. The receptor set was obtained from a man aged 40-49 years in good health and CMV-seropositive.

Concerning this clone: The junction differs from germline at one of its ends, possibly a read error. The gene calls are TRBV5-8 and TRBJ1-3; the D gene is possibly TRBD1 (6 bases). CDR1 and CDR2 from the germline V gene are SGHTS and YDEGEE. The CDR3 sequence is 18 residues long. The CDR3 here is CASTLMGARLEIGNTIYF. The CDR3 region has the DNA TGTGCCAGCACCTTGATGGGGGCCCGCTTGGAGATCGGAAACACCATATATTTT.

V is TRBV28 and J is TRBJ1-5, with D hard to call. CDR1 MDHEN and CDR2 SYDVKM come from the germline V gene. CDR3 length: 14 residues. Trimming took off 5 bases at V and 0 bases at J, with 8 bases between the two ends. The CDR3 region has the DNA TGTGCCAGCAGTCGTGACATTAGCAATCAGCCCCAGCATTTT. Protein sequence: CASSRDISNQPQHF.

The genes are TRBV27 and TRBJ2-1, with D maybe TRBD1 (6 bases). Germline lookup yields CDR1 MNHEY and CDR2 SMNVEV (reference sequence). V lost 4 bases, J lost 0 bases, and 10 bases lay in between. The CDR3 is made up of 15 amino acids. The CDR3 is CASSYQGSSYNEQFF. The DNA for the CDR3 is TGTGCCAGCAGTTACCAGGGGAGCTCCTACAATGAGCAGTTCTTC.

CDR3 nucleotide sequence: TGTGCCAGCAGTTCCTCGGGACAGGGGGCCACTGAAGCTTTCTTT. Amino acid sequence: CASSSSGQGATEAFF. The chain is built from TRBV28 and TRBJ1-1; 12 bases map to TRBD1. Germline V lookup: CDR1 MDHEN, CDR2 SYDVKM. The length of the CDR3 is 15 residues. V shed 4 bases, J shed 4 bases, and the junction held 4 bases outside the gene matches.

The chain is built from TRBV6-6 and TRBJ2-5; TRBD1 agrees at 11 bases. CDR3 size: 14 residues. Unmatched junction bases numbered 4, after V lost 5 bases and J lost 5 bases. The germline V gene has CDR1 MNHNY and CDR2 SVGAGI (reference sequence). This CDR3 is CASSRTGGGETQYF. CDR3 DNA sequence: TGTGCCAGCAGTCGGACAGGGGGCGGGGAGACCCAGTACTTC.

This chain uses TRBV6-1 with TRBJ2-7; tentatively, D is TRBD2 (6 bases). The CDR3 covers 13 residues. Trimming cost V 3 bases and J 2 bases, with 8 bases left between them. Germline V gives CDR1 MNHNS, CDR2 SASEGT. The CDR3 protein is CASSDTGAYEQYF. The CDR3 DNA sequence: TGTGCCAGCAGTGATACGGGAGCCTACGAGCAGTACTTC.

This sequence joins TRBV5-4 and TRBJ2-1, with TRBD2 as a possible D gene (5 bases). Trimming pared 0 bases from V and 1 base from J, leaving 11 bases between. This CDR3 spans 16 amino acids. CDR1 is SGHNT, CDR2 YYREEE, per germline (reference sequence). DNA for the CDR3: TGTGCCAGCAGCTTGGTCCGGGGTTCGTCCTACAATGAGCAGTTCTTC. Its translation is CASSLVRGSSYNEQFF.

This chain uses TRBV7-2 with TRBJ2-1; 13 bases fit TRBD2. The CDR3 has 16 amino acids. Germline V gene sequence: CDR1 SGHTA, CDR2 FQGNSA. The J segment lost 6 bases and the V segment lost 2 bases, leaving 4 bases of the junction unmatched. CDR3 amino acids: CASSLHGLAGANEQFF. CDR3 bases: TGTGCCAGCAGCTTACATGGACTAGCGGGAGCCAATGAGCAGTTCTTC. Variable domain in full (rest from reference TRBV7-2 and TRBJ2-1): GAGVSQSPSNKVTEKGKDVELRCDPISGHTALYWYRQSLGQGLEFLIYFQGNSAPDKSGLPSDRFSAERTGGSVSTLTIQRTQQEDSAVYLCASSLHGLAGANEQFFGPGTRLTVL.

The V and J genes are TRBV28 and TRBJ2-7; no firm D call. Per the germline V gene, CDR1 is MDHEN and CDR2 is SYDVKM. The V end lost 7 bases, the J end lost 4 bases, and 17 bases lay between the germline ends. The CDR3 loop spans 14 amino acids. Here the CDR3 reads CASTRSPGRYEQYF. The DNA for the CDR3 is TGTGCCAGCACCCGAAGCCCAGGTCGGTACGAGCAGTACTTC.

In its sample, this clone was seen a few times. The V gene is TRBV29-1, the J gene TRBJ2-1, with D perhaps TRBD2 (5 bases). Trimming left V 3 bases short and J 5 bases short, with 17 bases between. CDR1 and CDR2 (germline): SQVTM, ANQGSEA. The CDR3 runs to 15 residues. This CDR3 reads CSVDGWASRNNEQFF. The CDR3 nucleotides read TGCAGCGTTGATGGTTGGGCTAGCAGGAACAATGAGCAGTTCTTC.

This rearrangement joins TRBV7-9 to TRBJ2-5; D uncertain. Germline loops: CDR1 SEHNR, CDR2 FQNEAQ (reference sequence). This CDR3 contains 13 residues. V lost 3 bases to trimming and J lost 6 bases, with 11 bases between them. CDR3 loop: CASSLIQEKTQYF. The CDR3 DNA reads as TGTGCCAGCAGCTTGATTCAAGAGAAGACCCAGTACTTC.

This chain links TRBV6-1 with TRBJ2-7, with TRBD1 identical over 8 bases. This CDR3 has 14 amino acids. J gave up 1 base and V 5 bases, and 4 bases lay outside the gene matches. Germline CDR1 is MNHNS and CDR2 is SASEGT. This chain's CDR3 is CASSPRTGSYEQYF. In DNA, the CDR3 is TGTGCCAGCAGTCCGAGGACAGGGTCCTACGAGCAGTACTTC.

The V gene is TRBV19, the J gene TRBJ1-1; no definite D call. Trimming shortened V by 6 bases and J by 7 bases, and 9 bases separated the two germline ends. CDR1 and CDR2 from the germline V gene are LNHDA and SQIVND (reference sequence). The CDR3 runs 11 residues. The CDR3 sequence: CASSTQREAFF. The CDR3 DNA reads TGTGCCAGTAGCACACAACGTGAAGCTTTCTTT.

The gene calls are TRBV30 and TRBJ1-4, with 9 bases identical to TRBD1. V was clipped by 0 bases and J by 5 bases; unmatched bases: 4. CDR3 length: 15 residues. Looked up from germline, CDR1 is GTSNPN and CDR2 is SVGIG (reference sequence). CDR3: CAWSVGGQGNEKLFF. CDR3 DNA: TGTGCCTGGAGTGTAGGGGGACAGGGAAATGAAAAACTGTTTTTT.

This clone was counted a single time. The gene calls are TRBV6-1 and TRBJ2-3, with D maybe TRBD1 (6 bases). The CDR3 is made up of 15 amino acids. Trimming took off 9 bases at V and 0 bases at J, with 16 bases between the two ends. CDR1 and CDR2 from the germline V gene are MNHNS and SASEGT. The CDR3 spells CASSRGDRSTDTQYF. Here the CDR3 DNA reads TGTGCCAGTTCCCGGGGCGACAGGAGCACAGATACGCAGTATTTT.

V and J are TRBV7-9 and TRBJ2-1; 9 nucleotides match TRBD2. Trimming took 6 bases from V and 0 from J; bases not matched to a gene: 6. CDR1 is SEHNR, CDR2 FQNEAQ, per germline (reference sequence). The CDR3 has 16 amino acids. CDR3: CASRPSSGSSYNEQFF. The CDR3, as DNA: TGTGCCAGCAGACCAAGTAGCGGGAGCTCCTACAATGAGCAGTTCTTC.

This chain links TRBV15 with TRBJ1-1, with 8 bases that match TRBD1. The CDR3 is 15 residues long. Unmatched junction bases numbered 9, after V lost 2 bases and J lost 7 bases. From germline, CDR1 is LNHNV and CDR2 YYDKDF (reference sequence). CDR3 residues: CATSRLRLTGGEAFF. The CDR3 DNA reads TGTGCCACCAGCAGATTAAGACTTACAGGGGGTGAAGCTTTCTTT.

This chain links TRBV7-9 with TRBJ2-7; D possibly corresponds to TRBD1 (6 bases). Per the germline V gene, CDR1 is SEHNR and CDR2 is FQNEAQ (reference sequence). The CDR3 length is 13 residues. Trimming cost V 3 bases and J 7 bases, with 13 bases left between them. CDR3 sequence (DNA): TGTGCCAGCAGCTTTTTACAGGGTTGGGAGCAGTACTTC. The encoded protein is CASSFLQGWEQYF.